The 26 T cell receptor beta chains below all came from one sample that was sequenced in a study of chemoradiotherapy in HPV16-positive cancers. Measured with immunoSEQ multiplex PCR; TCRdb has only the in-frame clones, and not every one. The table shows around 11,000 clones, with 65% to 75% occurring only once. The specimen was collected from a patient who underwent chemoradiotherapy. The receptors shown here come from a human donor with HPV-associated anogenital cancer.

V usage is TRBV7-9 and J usage is TRBJ2-1; 9 bases fit TRBD2. The length of the CDR3 is 16 residues. CDR1 is SEHNR, CDR2 FQNEAQ, per germline (reference sequence). V lost 6 bases to trimming and J lost 9 bases; unmatched junction nucleotides: 15. The CDR3 loop reads CASSSTTSGSYFEQFF. The CDR3 DNA reads as TGTGCCAGCAGTTCAACGACTAGCGGTTCCTATTTTGAGCAGTTCTTC.

This clone was recorded a few times. The chain employs TRBV11-3 and TRBJ2-2; D may match TRBD1 or TRBD2 (5 bases each). The length of the CDR3 is 16 residues. Germline V CDR1 and CDR2: SGHNT, YENEEA. V lost 5 bases and J lost 1, with 14 bases in between. In nucleotides, the CDR3 is TGTGCCAGCAGCACGCAGGGACCGATGAACACCGGGGAGCTGTTTTTT. Translating it yields CASSTQGPMNTGELFF.

The CDR3 DNA reads TGTGCCTGGAGTCGGGGACTAGCGGAAGAGACCCAGTACTTC. This codes for CAWSRGLAEETQYF. The genes are TRBV30 and TRBJ2-5; 11 bases agree with TRBD2. Germline V gene sequence: CDR1 GTSNPN, CDR2 SVGIG (reference sequence). CDR3 length: 14 residues. The junction had 2 bases not matched to a gene; V was cut back by 2 bases and J by 3 bases.

This clone showed up just once. This chain joins TRBV9 and TRBJ2-3, with D unresolved. CDR1 and CDR2 from the germline V gene are SGDLS and YYNGEE. The CDR3 is made up of 13 amino acids. Trimming removed 0 bases at V and 8 bases at J, with 10 bases between. CDR3 sequence reads: CASSVGGISTQYF. The CDR3 DNA is TGTGCCAGCAGCGTAGGGGGTATAAGTACGCAGTATTTT.

The chain carries TRBV6-6 and TRBJ1-2, with a possible D match to TRBD1 (5 bases). Trimming pared 2 bases from V and 3 bases from J, leaving 7 bases between. The CDR3 has 13 amino acids. Germline values: CDR1 MNHNY, CDR2 SVGAGI (reference sequence). CDR3 region: CASSYGGDYGYTF. The CDR3 nucleotides read TGTGCCAGCAGTTACGGGGGTGACTATGGCTACACCTTC.

V gene TRBV9 combines with J gene TRBJ2-2; D gene ambiguous. V was pared by 2 bases and J by 0 bases, with 5 bases between. The CDR3 has 14 amino acids. The germline gives CDR1 SGDLS, CDR2 YYNGEE. CDR3 loop: CASSVRTNTGELFF. The CDR3 region has the DNA TGTGCCAGCAGCGTCAGGACGAACACCGGGGAGCTGTTTTTT. The variable domain in full, with the rest retrieved from reference TRBV9 and TRBJ2-2, is DSGVTQTPKHLITATGQRVTLRCSPRSGDLSVYWYQQSLDQGLQFLIQYYNGEERAKGNILERFSAQQFPDLHSELNLSSLELGDSALYFCASSVRTNTGELFFGEGSRLTVL.

This clone was counted only a few times. This sequence joins TRBV4-1 and TRBJ2-2; D is possibly TRBD2 (5 bases). V was clipped by 1 base and J by 2 bases, with 17 bases between them. The CDR3 has 18 amino acids. The germline V gene encodes CDR1 MGHRA and CDR2 YSYEKL. The CDR3 here is CASSQGVLRRVNTGELFF. As DNA, the CDR3 is TGCGCCAGCAGCCAAGGGGTTTTGAGGCGGGTAAACACCGGGGAGCTGTTTTTT.

This chain joins TRBV6-5 and TRBJ2-1, with 9 bases matching TRBD1. This CDR3 is 16 amino acids long. In germline, CDR1 is MNHEY, CDR2 SVGAGI. The V and J ends lost 2 bases and 8 bases, in that order; junction bases with no gene match: 10. Here the CDR3 reads CASSYRTGGSFDEQFF. The CDR3 region has the DNA TGTGCCAGCAGTTACCGAACAGGGGGCAGTTTCGATGAGCAGTTCTTC.

This chain links TRBV30 with TRBJ1-4, with TRBD1 matching 8 bases. Unmatched junction bases numbered 8, after V lost 0 bases and J lost 8 bases. This CDR3 has 15 amino acids. Germline-derived CDR1 and CDR2 are GTSNPN and SVGIG (reference sequence). CDR3 protein: CAWSVQGGRGEKLFF. The CDR3 coding sequence is TGTGCCTGGAGTGTACAGGGGGGGCGAGGGGAAAAACTGTTTTTT.

The chain joins TRBV13 to TRBJ1-1; 7 positions match TRBD1. The length of the CDR3 is 18 residues. Per the germline V gene, CDR1 is PRHDT and CDR2 is FYEKMQ (reference sequence). The V segment lost 6 bases and the J segment 0 bases; nucleotides outside the gene matches: 16. CDR3 DNA sequence: TGTGCCAGCAGTTCCGCCTCCGGGACAGATCTCATGAACACTGAAGCTTTCTTT. It yields the protein CASSSASGTDLMNTEAFF.

V usage is TRBV27 and J usage is TRBJ1-5; D might be TRBD1 (5 bases). V was trimmed by 5 bases and J by 2 bases, leaving 19 bases between them. Germline loops: CDR1 MNHEY, CDR2 SMNVEV (reference sequence). The length of the CDR3 is 17 residues. CDR3 DNA: TGTGCCAGCAGTCCAATGGGGGGAGGGAGTCGCAATCAGCCCCAGCATTTT. This encodes CASSPMGGGSRNQPQHF.

The CDR3 bases are TGTGCCACTAAGGGAAGGAAAAACATTCAGTACTTC. This gives the protein CATKGRKNIQYF. This chain connects TRBV7-9 to TRBJ2-4; D is ambiguous. Trimming removed 10 bases at V and 4 bases at J, with 11 bases between. Germline loops: CDR1 SEHNR, CDR2 FQNEAQ (reference sequence). The CDR3 extends over 12 amino acids.

This rearrangement joins TRBV25-1 to TRBJ2-5, with 7 bases matching TRBD2. The CDR3 has 16 amino acids. The V gene's germline CDR1 is MGHDK and CDR2 SYGVNS. The trim removed 2 bases at V and 2 bases at J, leaving 8 bases unmatched. The CDR3 coding sequence is TGTGCCAGCAGTGAAAGCAGGGCTAGCGGACAAGAGACCCAGTACTTC. It translates to CASSESRASGQETQYF.

The chain couples TRBV5-8 to TRBJ2-3; no reliable D call. The CDR3 extends over 14 amino acids. The V gene lost 4 bases and the J gene lost 1 base, with 10 bases spanning the gap. The germline V gene encodes CDR1 SGHTS and CDR2 YDEGEE. The CDR3: CASSTLRGTDTQYF. The CDR3 DNA reads TGTGCCAGCAGCACCCTCCGGGGCACAGATACGCAGTATTTT.

The chain uses TRBV7-9 and TRBJ2-7, with D unclear. Trimming left V 5 bases short and J 0 bases short, with 8 bases between. The germline V gene has CDR1 SEHNR and CDR2 FQNEAQ (reference sequence). This CDR3 region has 13 residues. The CDR3 DNA sequence: TGTGCCAGCAGCCCTTCTCTCTCCTACGAGCAGTACTTC. Translating it yields CASSPSLSYEQYF.

The CDR3 region has the DNA TGTGCCAGCAGCTTAGCATATGGGGTAAAGCAAGCTTTCTTT. Amino acids: CASSLAYGVKQAFF. The chain is built from TRBV13 and TRBJ1-1; D is unclear. The V gene's germline CDR1 is PRHDT and CDR2 FYEKMQ (reference sequence). V was trimmed by 1 base and J by 9 bases, leaving 15 bases between them. There are 14 residues in the CDR3.

The J gene is TRBJ2-1, the V gene TRBV4-3, with D unresolved. With 0 bases removed from V and 0 bases from J, the gap between germline ends came to 9 bases. The CDR3 sequence is 16 residues long. CDR1 is LGHNA and CDR2 is YSLEER in the germline V gene. CDR3 amino acids: CASSQDRASSYNEQFF. DNA of the CDR3: TGCGCCAGCAGCCAAGATCGTGCGAGCTCCTACAATGAGCAGTTCTTC.

This chain connects TRBV7-9 to TRBJ1-3, with D maybe TRBD1 (6 bases). The CDR3 contains 19 residues. CDR1 SEHNR and CDR2 FQNEAQ come from the germline V gene (reference sequence). Deletions cut 1 base from V and 3 bases from J, with 22 bases between. The CDR3: CASSLGGRTQPRVGNTIYF. CDR3 nucleotide sequence: TGTGCCAGCAGCTTAGGGGGGCGGACACAGCCCAGGGTTGGAAACACCATATATTTT.

The chain has TRBV2 and TRBJ2-7; 9 bases are a match to TRBD1. CDR1 is SNHLY, CDR2 FYNNEI, per germline. The V gene end was trimmed by 6 bases and the J gene end by 5 bases; junction bases not matched to a gene: 11. The CDR3 extends over 15 amino acids. Here the CDR3 reads CASRILGTGIDEQYV. The CDR3 nucleotides are TGTGCCAGCAGGATATTAGGGACAGGGATCGACGAGCAGTACGTC.

This clone showed up just once. The gene calls are TRBV6-1 and TRBJ1-1; D is ambiguous. The CDR3 is made up of 14 amino acids. The germline V gene encodes CDR1 MNHNS and CDR2 SASEGT. V lost 2 bases to trimming and J lost 1 base, with 8 bases between them. CDR3 coding DNA: TGTGCCAGCAGTGAACGGGCAGCGAACACTGAAGCTTTCTTT. Its protein product is CASSERAANTEAFF.

This clone was picked up a small number of times. J is TRBJ1-1 and V is TRBV6-5; D might be TRBD1 (6 bases). Germline CDR1 and CDR2: MNHEY and SVGAGI. The CDR3 is 15 residues long. The V end was cut by 2 bases, the J end by 1 base, with 11 bases between. The CDR3 sequence: CASSYSGRGNTEAFF. The CDR3 bases are TGTGCCAGCAGTTACAGTGGCAGGGGGAACACTGAAGCTTTCTTT.

The V gene is TRBV9, the J gene TRBJ1-5; D remains unclear. Germline V lookup: CDR1 SGDLS, CDR2 YYNGEE. CDR3 length: 14 amino acids. Deletions cut 5 bases from V and 0 bases from J, with 9 bases between. The CDR3 DNA sequence: TGTGCCAGCAGTGGCCTGACTAGCAATCAGCCCCAGCATTTT. Protein product: CASSGLTSNQPQHF.

The chain combines TRBV30 with TRBJ1-3; TRBD1 is a possible D gene (6 bases). Germline V gene sequence: CDR1 GTSNPN, CDR2 SVGIG (reference sequence). V was cut by 3 bases and J by 4 bases, with 19 bases left in between. The CDR3 is 16 amino acids. CDR3 loop: CAWSQGRTEKGNTIYF. In nucleotides, the CDR3 is TGTGCCTGGAGCCAGGGTCGGACAGAGAAAGGAAACACCATATATTTT.

Here the CDR3 reads CASSLVPGQSSYNEQFF. Written as DNA, the CDR3 is TGTGCCAGCAGCTTAGTTCCGGGACAGAGCTCCTACAATGAGCAGTTCTTC. The chain recombines TRBV11-3 with TRBJ2-1; 7 nucleotides match TRBD1. CDR1 is SGHNT and CDR2 is YENEEA in the germline V gene. CDR3 length equals 17 residues. Losses at the gene ends were 1 base for V and 0 bases for J; bases not matched to a gene: 6.

The chain couples TRBV7-2 to TRBJ2-5, with a tentative D call TRBD2 (6 bases). Trimming shortened V by 1 base and J by 7 bases, and 16 bases separated the two germline ends. CDR3 size: 15 residues. Germline V gene lookup returns CDR1 SGHTA and CDR2 FQGNSA. CDR3 nucleotide sequence: TGTGCCAGCAGCTTAGGTGGGACTGGGGCTTCGACCCAGTACTTC. This gives the protein CASSLGGTGASTQYF.

The chain combines TRBV19 with TRBJ2-1; D remains ambiguous. CDR1 is LNHDA and CDR2 is SQIVND in the germline V gene (reference sequence). CDR3 length: 15 amino acids. V gave up 3 bases and J gave up 4 bases, with 13 bases separating them. In DNA form, the CDR3 reads TGTGCCAGTAGTATTGACCCGTCTCTATACAATGAGCAGTTCTTC. It specifies CASSIDPSLYNEQFF.